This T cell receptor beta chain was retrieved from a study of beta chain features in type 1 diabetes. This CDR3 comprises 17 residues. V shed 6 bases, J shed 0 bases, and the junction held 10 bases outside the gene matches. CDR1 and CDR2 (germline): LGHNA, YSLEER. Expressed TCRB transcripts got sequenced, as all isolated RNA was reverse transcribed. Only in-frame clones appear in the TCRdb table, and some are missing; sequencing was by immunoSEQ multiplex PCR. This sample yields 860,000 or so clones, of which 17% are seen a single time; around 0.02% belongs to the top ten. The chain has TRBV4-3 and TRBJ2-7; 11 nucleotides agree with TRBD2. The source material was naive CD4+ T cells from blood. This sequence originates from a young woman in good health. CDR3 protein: CASRPDLAGGHSYEQYF. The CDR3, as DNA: TGCGCCAGCAGGCCCGACCTAGCGGGAGGACACTCCTACGAGCAGTACTTC.